This note documents a single T cell receptor beta chain sequence. TCRdb's copy holds only in-frame clones and misses some; the assay was immunoSEQ multiplex PCR. The sample holds roughly 300,000 clones; about nine tenths are singletons and the top ten take over 9.5%. This sample is part of a study of blood T cell repertoires in COVID-19. In germline, CDR1 is MDHEN, CDR2 SYDVKM. Trimming took off 6 bases at V and 5 bases at J, with 16 bases between the two ends. The CDR3 sequence is 14 residues long. This TCR derives from a young woman who had recovered from COVID-19. This chain links TRBV28 with TRBJ1-1; D unclear. The sequenced sample was PBMCs or T cells enriched from blood (not recorded which). The CDR3 nucleotides are TGTGCCAGCAGAGCCCAAAGTGGAGGGACTGAAGCTTTCTTT. Residues: CASRAQSGGTEAFF.